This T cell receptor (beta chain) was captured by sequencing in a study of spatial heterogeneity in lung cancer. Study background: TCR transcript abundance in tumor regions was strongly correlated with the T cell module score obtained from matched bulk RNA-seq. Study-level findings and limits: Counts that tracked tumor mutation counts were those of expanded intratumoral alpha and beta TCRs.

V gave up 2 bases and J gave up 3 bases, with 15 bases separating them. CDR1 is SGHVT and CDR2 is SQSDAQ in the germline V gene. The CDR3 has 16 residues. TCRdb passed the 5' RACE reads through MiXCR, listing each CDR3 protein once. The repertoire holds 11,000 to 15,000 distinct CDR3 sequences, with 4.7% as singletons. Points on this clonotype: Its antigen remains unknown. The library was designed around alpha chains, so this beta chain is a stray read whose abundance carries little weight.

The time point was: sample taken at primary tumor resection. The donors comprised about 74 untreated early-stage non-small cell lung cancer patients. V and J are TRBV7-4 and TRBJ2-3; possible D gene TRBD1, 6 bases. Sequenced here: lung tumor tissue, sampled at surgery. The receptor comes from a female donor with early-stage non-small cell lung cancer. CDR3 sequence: CASSLRGGQRTDTQYF. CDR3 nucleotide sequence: TGTGCCAGCAGCTTACGAGGTGGACAGAGGACAGATACGCAGTATTTT.